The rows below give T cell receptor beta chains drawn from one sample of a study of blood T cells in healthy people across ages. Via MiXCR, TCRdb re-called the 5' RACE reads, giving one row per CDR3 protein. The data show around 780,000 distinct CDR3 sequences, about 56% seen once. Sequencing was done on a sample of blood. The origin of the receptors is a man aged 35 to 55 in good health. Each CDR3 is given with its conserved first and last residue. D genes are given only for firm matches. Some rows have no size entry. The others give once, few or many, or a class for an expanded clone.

CDR3 protein: CASSPLGTNWGTSRNEQYF; CDR3 DNA: TGTGCCAGCAGCCCCCTGGGCACAAATTGGGGGACTAGTCGGAATGAGCAGTACTTC; V gene: TRBV4-2; J gene: TRBJ2-7; D gene: TRBD2; clone size: NA
CDR3 protein: CASSLDVSGGYEQYF; CDR3 DNA: TGTGCCAGCAGCTTAGACGTAAGCGGAGGCTACGAGCAGTACTTC; V gene: TRBV7-2; J gene: TRBJ2-7; D gene: NA; clone size: NA
CDR3 protein: CASSHILQGGEKLFF; CDR3 DNA: TGTGCCAGCAGCCACATTCTACAGGGTGGAGAAAAACTGTTTTTT; V gene: TRBV3-1; J gene: TRBJ1-4; D gene: NA; clone size: once
CDR3 protein: CASRLGTGSSPLHF; CDR3 DNA: TGTGCCAGCAGACTTGGGACGGGGAGTTCACCCCTCCACTTT; V gene: TRBV12-3/TRBV12-4; J gene: TRBJ1-6; D gene: NA; clone size: NA
CDR3 protein: CASSAGTGVGEQYF; CDR3 DNA: TGTGCCAGCAGTGCCGGGACAGGGGTAGGGGAGCAGTACTTC; V gene: TRBV6-1; J gene: TRBJ2-4; D gene: TRBD1; clone size: NA
CDR3 protein: CASSVDRQYNEQFF; CDR3 DNA: TGCGCCAGCAGCGTTGACAGGCAATACAATGAGCAGTTCTTC; V gene: TRBV5-1; J gene: TRBJ2-1; D gene: NA; clone size: NA
CDR3 protein: CASSLRGRTGVSPLHF; CDR3 DNA: TGTGCCAGCAGCTTAAGAGGGAGGACAGGGGTTTCACCCCTCCACTTT; V gene: TRBV7-3; J gene: TRBJ1-6; D gene: TRBD1; clone size: NA
CDR3 protein: CASSYRMGNQPQHF; CDR3 DNA: TGTGCCAGCAGTTACAGGATGGGCAATCAGCCCCAGCATTTT; V gene: TRBV6-2/TRBV6-3; J gene: TRBJ1-5; D gene: NA; clone size: few
CDR3 protein: CASSLPEVETQFF; CDR3 DNA: TGTGCCAGCAGCTTACCCGAGGTTGAGACCCAGTTCTTC; V gene: TRBV7-2; J gene: TRBJ2-1; D gene: NA; clone size: NA
CDR3 protein: CASRVRNTIYF; CDR3 DNA: TGTGCCAGCAGGGTACGAAACACCATATATTTT; V gene: TRBV28; J gene: TRBJ1-3; D gene: NA; clone size: few
CDR3 protein: CASSPRRGDFVTGELFF; CDR3 DNA: TGTGCCAGCAGTCCCCGTAGGGGGGACTTCGTTACCGGGGAGCTGTTTTTT; V gene: TRBV7-3; J gene: TRBJ2-2; D gene: NA; clone size: NA
CDR3 protein: CASSISRDSMQYF; CDR3 DNA: TGTGCCAGCAGCATAAGCCGGGACAGTATGCAGTATTTT; V gene: TRBV5-5; J gene: TRBJ2-3; D gene: TRBD1; clone size: few
CDR3 protein: CASSLAAGLEQYF; CDR3 DNA: TGTGCCAGCAGCTTAGCCGCAGGGCTCGAGCAGTACTTC; V gene: TRBV7-2; J gene: TRBJ2-7; D gene: NA; clone size: few
CDR3 protein: CATSDPGRRSGTDTQYF; CDR3 DNA: TGTGCCACCAGTGACCCGGGACGGCGGTCCGGCACAGATACGCAGTATTTT; V gene: TRBV24-1; J gene: TRBJ2-3; D gene: NA; clone size: NA
CDR3 protein: CASSTLKGRLEDMVGSYNEQYF; CDR3 DNA: TGCGCCAGCAGCACCCTGAAGGGAAGACTAGAGGATATGGTTGGCTCCTACAATGAGCAGTACTTC; V gene: TRBV5-1; J gene: TRBJ2-5; D gene: NA; clone size: NA
CDR3 protein: CASSFSGGGGETQYF; CDR3 DNA: TGTGCCAGCAGCTTCTCGGGAGGGGGTGGGGAGACCCAGTACTTC; V gene: TRBV11-2; J gene: TRBJ2-5; D gene: TRBD2; clone size: NA
CDR3 protein: CASSKDGGTGGMYQETQYF; CDR3 DNA: TGTGCCAGCAGCAAAGACGGCGGGACAGGGGGCATGTACCAAGAGACCCAGTACTTC; V gene: TRBV5-4; J gene: TRBJ2-5; D gene: TRBD1; clone size: NA
CDR3 protein: CASSYLTLGGYTF; CDR3 DNA: TGTGCCAGCAGTTACCTGACCCTGGGAGGCTACACCTTC; V gene: TRBV6-2/TRBV6-3; J gene: TRBJ1-2; D gene: NA; clone size: NA
CDR3 protein: CSARDPPGSETQYF; CDR3 DNA: TGCAGTGCTAGAGATCCACCGGGATCGGAGACCCAGTACTTC; V gene: TRBV20-1; J gene: TRBJ2-5; D gene: NA; clone size: NA
CDR3 protein: CASSLLAGGLEETQYF; CDR3 DNA: TGTGCCAGCAGTTTATTAGCGGGGGGGCTTGAGGAGACCCAGTACTTC; V gene: TRBV27; J gene: TRBJ2-5; D gene: TRBD2; clone size: NA
CDR3 protein: CASSLALDTYEQYF; CDR3 DNA: TGTGCCAGCAGCTTAGCGCTCGACACTTACGAGCAGTACTTC; V gene: TRBV7-9; J gene: TRBJ2-7; D gene: NA; clone size: NA
CDR3 protein: CATSRVGDRKTSGEQFF; CDR3 DNA: TGTGCCACCAGCAGAGTAGGGGACAGGAAGACCTCGGGTGAGCAGTTCTTC; V gene: TRBV15; J gene: TRBJ2-1; D gene: TRBD1; clone size: NA
CDR3 protein: CASSFGVNIQYF; CDR3 DNA: TGTGCCAGCAGTTTCGGTGTAAACATTCAGTACTTC; V gene: TRBV28; J gene: TRBJ2-4; D gene: NA; clone size: few
CDR3 protein: CASSLADGFQFF; CDR3 DNA: TGTGCCAGCAGCTTAGCGGACGGATTCCAGTTCTTC; V gene: TRBV7-2; J gene: TRBJ2-1; D gene: NA; clone size: NA
CDR3 protein: CSARGTGGAGYEQYF; CDR3 DNA: TGCAGTGCTAGAGGGACAGGGGGCGCGGGCTACGAGCAGTACTTC; V gene: TRBV20-1; J gene: TRBJ2-7; D gene: TRBD1; clone size: NA
CDR3 protein: CASSSSPTGQGPGWANVLTF; CDR3 DNA: TGTGCCAGCAGTTCCTCACCTACAGGGCAGGGACCCGGATGGGCCAACGTCCTGACTTTC; V gene: TRBV6-5; J gene: TRBJ2-6; D gene: NA; clone size: few
CDR3 protein: CSVDDTGYGYTF; CDR3 DNA: TGCAGCGTTGATGATACAGGGTATGGCTACACCTTC; V gene: TRBV29-1; J gene: TRBJ1-2; D gene: NA; clone size: few
CDR3 protein: CSPMGELYGYTF; CDR3 DNA: TGCAGTCCCATGGGGGAGCTCTATGGCTACACCTTC; V gene: TRBV20-1; J gene: TRBJ1-2; D gene: NA; clone size: few
CDR3 protein: CASSETSRTYEQYF; CDR3 DNA: TGTGCCAGCAGTGAAACTAGCAGAACCTACGAGCAGTACTTC; V gene: TRBV27; J gene: TRBJ2-7; D gene: NA; clone size: few
CDR3 protein: CSARYDYGYTF; CDR3 DNA: TGCAGTGCTAGATATGACTATGGCTACACCTTC; V gene: TRBV20-1; J gene: TRBJ1-2; D gene: NA; clone size: NA
CDR3 protein: CASSPGVGNYEQYF; CDR3 DNA: TGTGCCAGCTCACCTGGGGTGGGGAATTACGAGCAGTACTTC; V gene: TRBV18; J gene: TRBJ2-7; D gene: NA; clone size: NA
CDR3 protein: CASSLSGVGGQPQHF; CDR3 DNA: TGTGCCAGCAGTTTATCCGGTGTAGGTGGGCAGCCCCAGCATTTT; V gene: TRBV28; J gene: TRBJ1-5; D gene: NA; clone size: NA
CDR3 protein: CSAYSGTIGQETQYF; CDR3 DNA: TGCAGTGCTTACTCCGGGACGATCGGGCAAGAGACCCAGTACTTC; V gene: TRBV20-1; J gene: TRBJ2-5; D gene: NA; clone size: NA
CDR3 protein: CASNYSPGEPYEQYF; CDR3 DNA: TGTGCCAGCAATTACTCCCCCGGAGAACCCTACGAGCAGTACTTC; V gene: TRBV6-2/TRBV6-3; J gene: TRBJ2-7; D gene: NA; clone size: NA
CDR3 protein: CSVGSNRAFMVAQFF; CDR3 DNA: TGCAGCGTCGGCTCTAACAGGGCTTTTATGGTGGCGCAGTTCTTC; V gene: TRBV29-1; J gene: TRBJ2-1; D gene: NA; clone size: NA
CDR3 protein: CASSLQGGVVGNEQFF; CDR3 DNA: TGTGCCAGCAGTCTACAAGGGGGGGTGGTCGGCAATGAGCAGTTCTTC; V gene: TRBV9; J gene: TRBJ2-1; D gene: NA; clone size: NA
CDR3 protein: CASSISRGCRLVYEQYF; CDR3 DNA: TGCGCCAGCAGCATCAGCAGGGGGTGTAGGCTAGTCTACGAGCAGTACTTC; V gene: TRBV4-3; J gene: TRBJ2-7; D gene: TRBD1; clone size: NA
CDR3 protein: CSARDHEGAVETQYF; CDR3 DNA: TGCAGTGCTAGAGATCATGAGGGGGCGGTGGAGACCCAGTACTTC; V gene: TRBV20-1; J gene: TRBJ2-5; D gene: TRBD1; clone size: NA
CDR3 protein: CGALDTEKLFF; CDR3 DNA: TGCGGTGCCCTGGACACCGAAAAACTGTTTTTT; V gene: TRBV20-1; J gene: TRBJ1-4; D gene: NA; clone size: NA
CDR3 protein: CASSLYRIGTDTQYF; CDR3 DNA: TGTGCCAGCAGTTTGTACAGGATAGGCACAGATACGCAGTATTTT; V gene: TRBV27; J gene: TRBJ2-3; D gene: NA; clone size: NA
CDR3 protein: CASIPNSGSGYGYTF; CDR3 DNA: TGTGCCAGCATCCCAAACAGCGGATCCGGCTATGGCTACACCTTC; V gene: TRBV6-1; J gene: TRBJ1-2; D gene: NA; clone size: NA
CDR3 protein: CASTLSGSSYNEQFF; CDR3 DNA: TGTGCCAGCACCCTCAGCGGGAGCTCCTACAATGAGCAGTTCTTC; V gene: TRBV7-9; J gene: TRBJ2-1; D gene: TRBD2; clone size: NA
CDR3 protein: CSAIPPDRGGYTF; CDR3 DNA: TGCAGTGCTATCCCCCCGGACAGAGGTGGCTACACCTTC; V gene: TRBV20-1; J gene: TRBJ1-2; D gene: NA; clone size: NA
CDR3 protein: CASSQGQGAGDTQYF; CDR3 DNA: TGTGCCAGCAGCCAAGGACAGGGGGCTGGAGATACGCAGTATTTT; V gene: TRBV3-1; J gene: TRBJ2-3; D gene: TRBD1; clone size: NA
CDR3 protein: CASSLEGEQFF; CDR3 DNA: TGTGCCAGCAGCTTAGAGGGTGAGCAGTTCTTC; V gene: TRBV7-2; J gene: TRBJ2-1; D gene: NA; clone size: many
CDR3 protein: CASTGDETDTQYF; CDR3 DNA: TGTGCCAGCACGGGGGATGAAACAGATACGCAGTATTTT; V gene: TRBV27; J gene: TRBJ2-3; D gene: NA; clone size: NA
CDR3 protein: CASRSGLVTGELFF; CDR3 DNA: TGTGCCAGCAGGTCGGGACTAGTCACCGGGGAGCTGTTTTTT; V gene: TRBV7-2; J gene: TRBJ2-2; D gene: TRBD2; clone size: few
CDR3 protein: CSVPWGTTDTQYF; CDR3 DNA: TGCAGCGTCCCTTGGGGAACCACAGATACGCAGTATTTT; V gene: TRBV29-1; J gene: TRBJ2-3; D gene: NA; clone size: few
CDR3 protein: CASRAWNTGELFF; CDR3 DNA: TGTGCCAGCAGGGCATGGAACACCGGGGAGCTGTTTTTT; V gene: TRBV2; J gene: TRBJ2-2; D gene: NA; clone size: NA
CDR3 protein: CASSLGGSGTYNEQFF; CDR3 DNA: TGCGCCAGCAGCTTGGGGGGTAGCGGGACCTACAATGAGCAGTTCTTC; V gene: TRBV5-1; J gene: TRBJ2-1; D gene: TRBD2; clone size: NA
CDR3 protein: CASSDPGTAEQFF; CDR3 DNA: TGTGCCAGCAGTGACCCCGGGACAGCTGAGCAGTTCTTC; V gene: TRBV6-6; J gene: TRBJ2-1; D gene: TRBD1; clone size: NA
CDR3 protein: CASSQHRGLAGPSSYNEQFF; CDR3 DNA: TGTGCCAGCAGTCAACACCGAGGACTAGCGGGGCCGAGCTCCTACAATGAGCAGTTCTTC; V gene: TRBV6-2/TRBV6-3; J gene: TRBJ2-1; D gene: TRBD2; clone size: NA
CDR3 protein: CASRPTDKAEQFF; CDR3 DNA: TGTGCCAGCAGACCCACAGACAAGGCCGAGCAGTTCTTC; V gene: TRBV6-2/TRBV6-3; J gene: TRBJ2-1; D gene: NA; clone size: few
CDR3 protein: CSARDRGTTLYNEQFF; CDR3 DNA: TGCAGTGCTAGAGATCGAGGGACTACCCTCTACAATGAGCAGTTCTTC; V gene: TRBV20-1; J gene: TRBJ2-1; D gene: TRBD2; clone size: few
CDR3 protein: CASSYDTTTTGLRETQYF; CDR3 DNA: TGTGCCAGCAGTTACGATACAACGACGACAGGGTTGAGAGAGACCCAGTACTTC; V gene: TRBV6-5; J gene: TRBJ2-5; D gene: TRBD1; clone size: few
CDR3 protein: CATSDFIGGGGLAKNIQYF; CDR3 DNA: TGTGCCACCAGTGATTTCATTGGTGGTGGGGGGCTAGCCAAAAACATTCAGTACTTC; V gene: TRBV24-1; J gene: TRBJ2-4; D gene: NA; clone size: NA
CDR3 protein: CASSEAGQGSYGYTF; CDR3 DNA: TGTGCCAGCAGTGAAGCGGGACAGGGGAGCTATGGCTACACCTTC; V gene: TRBV6-1; J gene: TRBJ1-2; D gene: TRBD1; clone size: NA